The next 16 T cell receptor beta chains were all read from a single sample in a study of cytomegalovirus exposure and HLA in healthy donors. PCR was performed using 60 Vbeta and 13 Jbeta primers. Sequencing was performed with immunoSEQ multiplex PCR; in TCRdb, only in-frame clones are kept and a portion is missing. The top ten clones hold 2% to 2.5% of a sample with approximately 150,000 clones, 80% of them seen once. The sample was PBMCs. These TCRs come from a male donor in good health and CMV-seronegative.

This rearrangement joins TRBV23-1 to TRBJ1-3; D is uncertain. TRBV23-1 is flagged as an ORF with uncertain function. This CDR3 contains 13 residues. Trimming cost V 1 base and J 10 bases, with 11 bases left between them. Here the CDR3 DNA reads TGCGCCAGCAGTCAATGGTCGGGAACGACCATATATTTT. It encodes CASSQWSGTTIYF.

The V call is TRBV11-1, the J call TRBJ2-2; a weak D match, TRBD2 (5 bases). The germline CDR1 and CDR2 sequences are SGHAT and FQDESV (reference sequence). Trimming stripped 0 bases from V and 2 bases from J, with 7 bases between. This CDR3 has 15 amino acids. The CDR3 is CASSLARANTGELFF. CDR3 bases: TGTGCCAGCAGCTTAGCGCGGGCCAACACCGGGGAGCTGTTTTTT.

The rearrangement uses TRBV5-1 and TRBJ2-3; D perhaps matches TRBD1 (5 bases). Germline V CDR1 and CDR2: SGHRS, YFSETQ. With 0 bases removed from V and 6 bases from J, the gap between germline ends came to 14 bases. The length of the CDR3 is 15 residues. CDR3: CASSLVGQLQDTQYF. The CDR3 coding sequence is TGCGCCAGCAGCTTGGTAGGACAATTACAGGATACGCAGTATTTT.

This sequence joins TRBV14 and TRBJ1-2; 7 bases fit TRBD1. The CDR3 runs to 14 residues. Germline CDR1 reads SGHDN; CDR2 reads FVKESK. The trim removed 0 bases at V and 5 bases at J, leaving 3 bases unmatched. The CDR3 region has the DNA TGTGCCAGCAGCCAAGAATGGACAGGATATGGCTACACCTTC. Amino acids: CASSQEWTGYGYTF. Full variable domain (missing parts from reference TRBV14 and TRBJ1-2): EAGVTQFPSHSVIEKGQTVTLRCDPISGHDNLYWYRRVMGKEIKFLLHFVKESKQDESGMPNNRFLAERTGGTYSTLKVQPAELEDSGVYFCASSQEWTGYGYTFGSGTRLTVV.

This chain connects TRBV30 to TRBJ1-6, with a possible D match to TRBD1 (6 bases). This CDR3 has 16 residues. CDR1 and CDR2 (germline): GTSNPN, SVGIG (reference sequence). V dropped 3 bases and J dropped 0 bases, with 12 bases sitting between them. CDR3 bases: TGTGCCTGGAGGGTACAGGGAAGCTCCTATAATTCACCCCTCCACTTT. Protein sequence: CAWRVQGSSYNSPLHF.

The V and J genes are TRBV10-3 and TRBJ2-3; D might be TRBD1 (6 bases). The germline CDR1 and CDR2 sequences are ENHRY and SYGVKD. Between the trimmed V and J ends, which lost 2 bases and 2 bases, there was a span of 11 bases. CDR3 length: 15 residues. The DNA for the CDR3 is TGTGCCATCAGTGAGAATCCAGGGGACACAGATACGCAGTATTTT. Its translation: CAISENPGDTDTQYF.

The CDR3 sequence: CASSFLSDRAGEQYF. The CDR3 DNA follows: TGTGCCAGCAGTTTCCTGTCAGACAGGGCCGGCGAGCAGTACTTC. This sequence joins TRBV27 and TRBJ2-7; 7 nucleotides agree with TRBD1. The CDR3 covers 15 residues. From germline, CDR1 is MNHEY and CDR2 SMNVEV (reference sequence). With 3 bases clipped from V and 6 bases from J, the junction kept 11 bases outside the gene matches.

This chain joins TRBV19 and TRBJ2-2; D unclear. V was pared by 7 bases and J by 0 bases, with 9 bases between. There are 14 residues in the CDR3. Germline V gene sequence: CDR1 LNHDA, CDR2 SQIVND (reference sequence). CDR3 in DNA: TGTGCCAGTAACAGAAACCCGAACACCGGGGAGCTGTTTTTT. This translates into CASNRNPNTGELFF. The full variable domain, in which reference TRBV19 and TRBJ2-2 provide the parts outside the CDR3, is DGGITQSPKYLFRKEGQNVTLSCEQNLNHDAMYWYRQDPGQGLRLIYYSQIVNDFQKGDIAEGYSVSREKKESFPLTVTSAQKNPTAFYLCASNRNPNTGELFFGEGSRLTVL.

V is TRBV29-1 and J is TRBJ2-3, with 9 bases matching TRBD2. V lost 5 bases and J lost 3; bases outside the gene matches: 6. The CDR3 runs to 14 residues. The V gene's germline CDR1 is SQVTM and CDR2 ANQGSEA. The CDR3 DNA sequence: TGCAGCGTTTCCGCGGGGGGGCGGACAGATACGCAGTATTTT. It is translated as CSVSAGGRTDTQYF.

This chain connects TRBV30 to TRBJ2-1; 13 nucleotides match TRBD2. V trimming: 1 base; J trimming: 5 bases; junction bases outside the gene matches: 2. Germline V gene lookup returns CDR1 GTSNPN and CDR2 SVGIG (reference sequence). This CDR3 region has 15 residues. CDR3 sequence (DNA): TGTGCCTGGAGTGAGGGACTAGCGGGGAACAATGAGCAGTTCTTC. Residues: CAWSEGLAGNNEQFF. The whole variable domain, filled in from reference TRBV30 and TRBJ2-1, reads SQTIHQWPATLVQPVGSPLSLECTVEGTSNPNLYWYRQAAGRGLQLLFYSVGIGQISSEVPQNLSASRPQDRQFILSSKKLLLSDSGFYLCAWSEGLAGNNEQFFGPGTRLTVL.

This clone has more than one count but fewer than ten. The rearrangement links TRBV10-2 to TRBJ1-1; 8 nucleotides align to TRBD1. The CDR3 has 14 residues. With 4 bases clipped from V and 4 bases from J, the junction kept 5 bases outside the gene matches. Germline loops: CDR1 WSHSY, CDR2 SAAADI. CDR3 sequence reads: CASSVQGGSTEAFF. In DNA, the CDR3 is TGCGCCAGCAGTGTACAGGGGGGATCCACTGAAGCTTTCTTT.

CDR3: CATSHRGDIQPQHF. The DNA of the CDR3 is TGTGCCACCAGTCACAGGGGTGATATTCAGCCCCAGCATTTT. V usage is TRBV15 and J usage is TRBJ1-5, with 7 bases aligning to TRBD1. V was pared by 6 bases and J by 6 bases, with 8 bases of the junction left unmatched. There are 14 residues in the CDR3. Per the germline V gene, CDR1 is LNHNV and CDR2 is YYDKDF (reference sequence).

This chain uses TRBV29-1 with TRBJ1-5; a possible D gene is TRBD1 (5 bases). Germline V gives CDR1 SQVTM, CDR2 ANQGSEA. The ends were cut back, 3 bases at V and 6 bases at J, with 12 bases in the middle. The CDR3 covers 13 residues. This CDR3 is CSVDLGPGQPQHF. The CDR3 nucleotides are TGCAGCGTTGATTTGGGGCCTGGTCAGCCCCAGCATTTT.

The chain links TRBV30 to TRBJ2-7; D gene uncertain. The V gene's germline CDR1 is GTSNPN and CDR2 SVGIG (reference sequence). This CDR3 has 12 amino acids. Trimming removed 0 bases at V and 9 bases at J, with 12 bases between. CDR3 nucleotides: TGTGCCTGGAGTGTCAGACTGCCCGGGCAGTACTTC. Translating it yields CAWSVRLPGQYF.

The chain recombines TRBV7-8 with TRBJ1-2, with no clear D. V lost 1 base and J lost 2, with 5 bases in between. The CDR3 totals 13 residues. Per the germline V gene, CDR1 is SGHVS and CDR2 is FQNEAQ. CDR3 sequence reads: CASSLGQNYGYTF. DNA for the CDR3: TGTGCCAGCAGCTTAGGGCAGAACTATGGCTACACCTTC.

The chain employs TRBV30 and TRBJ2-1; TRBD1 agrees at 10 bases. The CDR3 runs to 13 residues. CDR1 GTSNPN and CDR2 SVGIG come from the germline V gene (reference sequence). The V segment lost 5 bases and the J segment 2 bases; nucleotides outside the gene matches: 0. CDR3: CAWGTGAYNEQFF. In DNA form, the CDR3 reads TGTGCCTGGGGGACAGGGGCCTACAATGAGCAGTTCTTC.